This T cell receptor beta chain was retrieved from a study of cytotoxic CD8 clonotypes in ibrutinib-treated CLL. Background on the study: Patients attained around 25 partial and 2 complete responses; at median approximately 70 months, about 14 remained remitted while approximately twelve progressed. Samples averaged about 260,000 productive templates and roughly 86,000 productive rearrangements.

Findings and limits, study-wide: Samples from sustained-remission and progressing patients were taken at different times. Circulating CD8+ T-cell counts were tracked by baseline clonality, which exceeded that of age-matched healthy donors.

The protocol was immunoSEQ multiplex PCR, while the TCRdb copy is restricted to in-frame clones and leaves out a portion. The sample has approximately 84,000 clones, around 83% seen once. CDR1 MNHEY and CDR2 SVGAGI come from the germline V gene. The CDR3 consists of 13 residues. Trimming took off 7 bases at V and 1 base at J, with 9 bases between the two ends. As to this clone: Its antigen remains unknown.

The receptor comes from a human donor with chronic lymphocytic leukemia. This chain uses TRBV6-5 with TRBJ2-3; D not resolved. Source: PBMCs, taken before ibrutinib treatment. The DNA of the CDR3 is TGTGCCAGCACCCGCGCCCGCACAGATACGCAGTATTTT. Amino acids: CASTRARTDTQYF.